This T cell receptor beta chain was sequenced in a study of OX40 agonist ivuxolimab in advanced cancers. Study-level background: The group had a mean age of 60 years, ranged from 23 to 79, and was less than 85% male.

Sequencing used immunoSEQ multiplex PCR; TCRdb keeps in-frame clones, though not all of them. The table shows roughly 48,000 clones, with roughly 84% occurring only once. V lost 9 bases, J lost 0 bases, and 8 bases lay in between. Germline V gene lookup returns CDR1 LNHDA and CDR2 SQIVND (reference sequence). This CDR3 comprises 12 residues. The rearrangement links TRBV19 to TRBJ1-1, with D maybe TRBD1 (5 bases). The TCR originated in an adult with an advanced solid tumor such as melanoma, head and neck, liver or kidney cancer. The sample was CD4+ or CD8+ T cells sorted from blood, taken in a trial of the OX40 agonist ivuxolimab. The CDR3 sequence: CASRDLNTEAFF. The CDR3 DNA reads as TGTGCCAGCAGGGATTTGAACACTGAAGCTTTCTTT. Drawing the rest from reference TRBV19 and TRBJ1-1, the complete variable domain is DGGITQSPKYLFRKEGQNVTLSCEQNLNHDAMYWYRQDPGQGLRLIYYSQIVNDFQKGDIAEGYSVSREKKESFPLTVTSAQKNPTAFYLCASRDLNTEAFFGQGTRLTVV.